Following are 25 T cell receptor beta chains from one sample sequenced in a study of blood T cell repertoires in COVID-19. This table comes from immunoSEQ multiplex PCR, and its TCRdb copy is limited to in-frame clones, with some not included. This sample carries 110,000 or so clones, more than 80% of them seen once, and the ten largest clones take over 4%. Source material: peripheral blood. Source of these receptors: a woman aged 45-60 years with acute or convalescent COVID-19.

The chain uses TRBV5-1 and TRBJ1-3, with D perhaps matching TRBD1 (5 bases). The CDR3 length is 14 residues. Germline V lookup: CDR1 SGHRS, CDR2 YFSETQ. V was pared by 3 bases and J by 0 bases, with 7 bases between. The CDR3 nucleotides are TGCGCCAGCAGCTCGACAGACTCTGGAAACACCATATATTTT. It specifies CASSSTDSGNTIYF.

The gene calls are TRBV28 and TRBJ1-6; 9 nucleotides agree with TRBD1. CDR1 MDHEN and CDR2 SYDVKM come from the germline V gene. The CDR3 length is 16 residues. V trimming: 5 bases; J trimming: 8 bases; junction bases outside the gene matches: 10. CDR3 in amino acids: CASSRLQDRGYSPLHF. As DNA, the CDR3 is TGTGCCAGCAGTCGACTCCAGGACAGGGGATATTCACCCCTCCACTTT.

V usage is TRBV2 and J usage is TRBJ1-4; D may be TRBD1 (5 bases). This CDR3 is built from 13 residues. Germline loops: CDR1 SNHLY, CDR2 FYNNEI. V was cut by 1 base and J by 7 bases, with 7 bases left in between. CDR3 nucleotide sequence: TGTGCCAGCAGTGAAGGGGGCATTGAAAAACTGTTTTTT. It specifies CASSEGGIEKLFF.

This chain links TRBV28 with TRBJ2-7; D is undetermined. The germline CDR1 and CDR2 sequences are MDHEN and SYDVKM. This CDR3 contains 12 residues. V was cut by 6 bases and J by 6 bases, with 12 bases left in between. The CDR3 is CASSLPLREQYF. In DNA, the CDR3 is TGTGCCAGCAGCCTTCCCCTACGCGAGCAGTACTTC.

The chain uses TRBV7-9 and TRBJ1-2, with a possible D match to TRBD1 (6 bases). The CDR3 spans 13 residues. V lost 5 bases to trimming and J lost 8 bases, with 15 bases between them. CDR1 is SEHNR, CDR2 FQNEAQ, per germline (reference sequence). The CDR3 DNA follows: TGTGCCAGCAGCAACACAGGGTCCGGCGGCTACACCTTC. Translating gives CASSNTGSGGYTF.

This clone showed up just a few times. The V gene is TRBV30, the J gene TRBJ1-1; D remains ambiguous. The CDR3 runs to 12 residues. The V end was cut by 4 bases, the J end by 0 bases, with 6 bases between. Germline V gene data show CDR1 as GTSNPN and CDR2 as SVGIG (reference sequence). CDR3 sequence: CAWKEMNTEAFF. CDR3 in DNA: TGTGCCTGGAAGGAGATGAACACTGAAGCTTTCTTT.

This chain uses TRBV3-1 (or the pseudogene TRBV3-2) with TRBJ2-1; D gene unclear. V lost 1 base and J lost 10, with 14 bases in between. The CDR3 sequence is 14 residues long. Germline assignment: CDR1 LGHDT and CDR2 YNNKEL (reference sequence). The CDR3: CASSQVIAWSEQFF. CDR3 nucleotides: TGTGCCAGCAGCCAAGTAATTGCATGGAGCGAGCAGTTCTTC.

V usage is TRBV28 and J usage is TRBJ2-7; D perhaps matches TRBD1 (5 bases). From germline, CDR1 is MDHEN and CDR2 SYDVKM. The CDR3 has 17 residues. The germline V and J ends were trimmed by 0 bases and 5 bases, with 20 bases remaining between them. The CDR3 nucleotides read TGTGCCAGCAGTTTATGGGGAACAGGATCGGATCTGGACGAGCAGTACTTC. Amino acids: CASSLWGTGSDLDEQYF.

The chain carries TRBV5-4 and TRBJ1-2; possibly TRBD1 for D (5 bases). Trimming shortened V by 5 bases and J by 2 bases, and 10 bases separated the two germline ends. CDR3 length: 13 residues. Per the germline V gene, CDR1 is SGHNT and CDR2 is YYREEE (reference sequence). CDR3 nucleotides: TGTGCCAGCAGTCTGGACAAGAACTATGGCTACACCTTC. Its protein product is CASSLDKNYGYTF.

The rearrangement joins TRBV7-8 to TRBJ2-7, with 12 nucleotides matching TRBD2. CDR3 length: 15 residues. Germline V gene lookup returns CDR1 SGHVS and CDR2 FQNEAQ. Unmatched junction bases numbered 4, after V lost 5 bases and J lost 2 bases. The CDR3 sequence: CASSGRTSGTYEQYF. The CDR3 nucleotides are TGTGCCAGCAGCGGGCGGACTAGCGGGACCTACGAGCAGTACTTC.

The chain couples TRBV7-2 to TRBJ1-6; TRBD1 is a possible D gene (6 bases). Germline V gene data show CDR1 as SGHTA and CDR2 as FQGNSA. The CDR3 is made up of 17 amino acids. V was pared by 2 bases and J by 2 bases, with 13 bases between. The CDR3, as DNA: TGTGCCAGCAGCTTACATGGCAGGGGAGCCTATAATTCACCCCTCCACTTT. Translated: CASSLHGRGAYNSPLHF.

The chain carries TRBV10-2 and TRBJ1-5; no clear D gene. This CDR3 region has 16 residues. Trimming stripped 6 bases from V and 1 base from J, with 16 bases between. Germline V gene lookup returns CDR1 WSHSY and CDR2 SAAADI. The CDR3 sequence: CASRDLEGGSNQPQHF. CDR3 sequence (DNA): TGCGCCAGCAGAGACCTGGAAGGAGGAAGCAATCAGCCCCAGCATTTT.

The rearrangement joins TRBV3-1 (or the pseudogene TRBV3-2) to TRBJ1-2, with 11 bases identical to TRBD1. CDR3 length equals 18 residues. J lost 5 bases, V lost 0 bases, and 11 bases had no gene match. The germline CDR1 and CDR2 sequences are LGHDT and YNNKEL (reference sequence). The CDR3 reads CASSQEGAGTGGGYGYTF. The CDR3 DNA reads TGTGCCAGCAGCCAAGAAGGGGCCGGGACAGGGGGAGGTTATGGCTACACCTTC.

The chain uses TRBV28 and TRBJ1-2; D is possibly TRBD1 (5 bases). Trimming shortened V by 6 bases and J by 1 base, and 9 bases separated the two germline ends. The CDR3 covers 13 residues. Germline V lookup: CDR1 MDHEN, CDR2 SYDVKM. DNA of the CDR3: TGTGCCAGCAGCCAACAGGATAACTATGGCTACACCTTC. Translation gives CASSQQDNYGYTF.

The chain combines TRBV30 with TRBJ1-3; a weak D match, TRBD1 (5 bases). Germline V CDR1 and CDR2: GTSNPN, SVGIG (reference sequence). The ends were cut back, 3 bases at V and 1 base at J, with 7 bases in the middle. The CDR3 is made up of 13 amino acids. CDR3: CAWSGGSGNTIYF. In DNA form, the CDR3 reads TGTGCCTGGAGCGGGGGATCTGGAAACACCATATATTTT. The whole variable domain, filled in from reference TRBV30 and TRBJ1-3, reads SQTIHQWPATLVQPVGSPLSLECTVEGTSNPNLYWYRQAAGRGLQLLFYSVGIGQISSEVPQNLSASRPQDRQFILSSKKLLLSDSGFYLCAWSGGSGNTIYFGEGSWLTVV.

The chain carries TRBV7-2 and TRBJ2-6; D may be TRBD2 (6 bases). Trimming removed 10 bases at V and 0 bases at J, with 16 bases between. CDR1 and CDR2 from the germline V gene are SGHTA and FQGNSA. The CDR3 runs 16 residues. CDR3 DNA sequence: TGTGCCACCCCCCTGGGACTGACCTCTGGGGCCAACGTCCTGACTTTC. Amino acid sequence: CATPLGLTSGANVLTF.

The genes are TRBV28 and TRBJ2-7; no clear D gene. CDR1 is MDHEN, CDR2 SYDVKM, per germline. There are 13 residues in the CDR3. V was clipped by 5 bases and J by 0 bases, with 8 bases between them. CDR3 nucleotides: TGTGCCAGCAGTGACACCGCCTCCTACGAGCAGTACTTC. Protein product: CASSDTASYEQYF. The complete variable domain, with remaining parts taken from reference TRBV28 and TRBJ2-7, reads DVKVTQSSRYLVKRTGEKVFLECVQDMDHENMFWYRQDPGLGLRLIYFSYDVKMKEKGDIPEGYSVSREKKERFSLILESASTNQTSMYLCASSDTASYEQYFGPGTRLTVT.

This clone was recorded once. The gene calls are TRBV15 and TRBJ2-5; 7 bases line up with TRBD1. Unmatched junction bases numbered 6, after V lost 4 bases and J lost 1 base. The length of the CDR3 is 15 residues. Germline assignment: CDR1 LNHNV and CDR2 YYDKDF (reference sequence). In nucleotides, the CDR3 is TGTGCCACCAGCACACCCGGGACAGCCCAAGAGACCCAGTACTTC. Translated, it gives CATSTPGTAQETQYF.

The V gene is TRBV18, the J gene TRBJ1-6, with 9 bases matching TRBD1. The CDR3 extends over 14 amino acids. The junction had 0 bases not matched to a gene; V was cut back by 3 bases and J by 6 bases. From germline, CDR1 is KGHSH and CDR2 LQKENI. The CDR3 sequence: CASSPGQGNSPLHF. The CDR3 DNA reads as TGTGCCAGCTCACCGGGACAGGGTAATTCACCCCTCCACTTT. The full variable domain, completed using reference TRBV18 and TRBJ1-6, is NAGVMQNPRHLVRRRGQEARLRCSPMKGHSHVYWYRQLPEEGLKFMVYLQKENIIDESGMPKERFSAEFPKEGPSILRIQQVVRGDSAAYFCASSPGQGNSPLHFGNGTRLTVT.

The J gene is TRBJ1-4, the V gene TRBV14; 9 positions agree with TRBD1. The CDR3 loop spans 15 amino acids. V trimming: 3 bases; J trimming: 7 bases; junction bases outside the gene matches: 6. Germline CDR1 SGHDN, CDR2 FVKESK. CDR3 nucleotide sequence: TGTGCCAGCAGCCACACCGGGACAGGGCCTGAAAAACTGTTTTTT. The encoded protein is CASSHTGTGPEKLFF. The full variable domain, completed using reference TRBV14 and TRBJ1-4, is EAGVTQFPSHSVIEKGQTVTLRCDPISGHDNLYWYRRVMGKEIKFLLHFVKESKQDESGMPNNRFLAERTGGTYSTLKVQPAELEDSGVYFCASSHTGTGPEKLFFGSGTQLSVL.

The CDR3 nucleotides read TGTGCCAGCAGCTTAGACCGGGTCTTAGAGACCCAGTACTTC. This sequence encodes CASSLDRVLETQYF. V and J are TRBV7-2 and TRBJ2-5; D is ambiguous. Trimming pared 1 base from V and 4 bases from J, leaving 10 bases between. This CDR3 is built from 14 residues. Germline CDR1 reads SGHTA; CDR2 reads FQGNSA.

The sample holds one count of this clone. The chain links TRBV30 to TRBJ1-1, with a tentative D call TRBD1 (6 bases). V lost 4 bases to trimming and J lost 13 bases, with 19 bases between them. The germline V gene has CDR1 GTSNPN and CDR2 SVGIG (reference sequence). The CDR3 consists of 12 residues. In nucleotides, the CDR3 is TGTGCCTGGACCAAAGAAAGCGGGGGGCGTTTCTTT. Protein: CAWTKESGGRFF.

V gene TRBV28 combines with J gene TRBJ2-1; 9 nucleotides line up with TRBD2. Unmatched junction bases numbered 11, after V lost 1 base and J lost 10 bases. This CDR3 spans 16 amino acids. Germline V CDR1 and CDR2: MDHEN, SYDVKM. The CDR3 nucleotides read TGTGCCAGCAGTTTATCTCCGGGACTAGCCGATCCCGAGCAGTTCTTC. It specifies CASSLSPGLADPEQFF. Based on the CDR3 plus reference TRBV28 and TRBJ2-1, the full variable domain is DVKVTQSSRYLVKRTGEKVFLECVQDMDHENMFWYRQDPGLGLRLIYFSYDVKMKEKGDIPEGYSVSREKKERFSLILESASTNQTSMYLCASSLSPGLADPEQFFGPGTRLTVL.

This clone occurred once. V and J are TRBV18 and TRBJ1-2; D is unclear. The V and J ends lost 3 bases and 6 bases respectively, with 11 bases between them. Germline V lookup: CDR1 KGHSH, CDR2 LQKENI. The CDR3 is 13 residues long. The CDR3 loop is CASSPREADGYTF. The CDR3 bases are TGTGCCAGCTCACCTCGGGAGGCGGATGGCTACACCTTC.

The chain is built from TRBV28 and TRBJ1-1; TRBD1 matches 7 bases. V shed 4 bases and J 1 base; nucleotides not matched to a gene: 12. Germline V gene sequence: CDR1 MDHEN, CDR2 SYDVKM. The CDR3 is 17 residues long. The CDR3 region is CASSSSGTASQNTEAFF. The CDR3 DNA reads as TGTGCCAGCAGTTCCTCCGGGACAGCTTCTCAGAACACTGAAGCTTTCTTT.